This TCR beta chain was identified during a study of sequential checkpoint blockade in melanoma. Treatment in this sample: randomized to nivolumab then ipilimumab (arm A) or the reverse (arm B). No patient had prior DNA-damaging chemotherapy. PBMC sorting kept live CD3+CD8+ cells without CD19 or CD56. V dropped 6 bases and J dropped 2 bases, with 4 bases sitting between them. Germline lookup yields CDR1 SNHLY and CDR2 FYNNEI. This CDR3 comprises 11 residues. TCRdb keeps only in-frame clones here, not all; method: immunoSEQ multiplex PCR. Of about 21,000 clones detected, 70% to 90% appear once; the ten largest clones hold about a tenth.

The chain couples TRBV2 to TRBJ2-5, with D unclear. The sample consisted of CD8+ T cells sorted from blood (inferred from file names), taken from a patient given nivolumab and ipilimumab in sequence. This receptor was taken from a human donor with melanoma. The CDR3 sequence is CASRAQETQYF. The CDR3 nucleotides are TGTGCCAGCAGGGCACAAGAGACCCAGTACTTC.